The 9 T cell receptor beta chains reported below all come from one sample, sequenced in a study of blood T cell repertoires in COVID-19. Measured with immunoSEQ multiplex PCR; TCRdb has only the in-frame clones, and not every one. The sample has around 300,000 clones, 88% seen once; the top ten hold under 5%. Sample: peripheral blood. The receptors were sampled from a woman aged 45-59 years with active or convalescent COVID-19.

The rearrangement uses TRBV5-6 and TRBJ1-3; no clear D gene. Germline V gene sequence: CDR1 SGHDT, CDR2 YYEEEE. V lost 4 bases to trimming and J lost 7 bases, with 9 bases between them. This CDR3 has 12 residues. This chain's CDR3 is CASSAAGNTIYF. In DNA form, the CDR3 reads TGTGCCAGCAGCGCTGCGGGGAACACCATATATTTT.

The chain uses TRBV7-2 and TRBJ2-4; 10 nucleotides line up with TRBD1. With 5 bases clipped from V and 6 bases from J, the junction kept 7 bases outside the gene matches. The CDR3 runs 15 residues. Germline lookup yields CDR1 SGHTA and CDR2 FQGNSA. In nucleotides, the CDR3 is TGTGCCAGCAGCCCTAGCAGACAGGGGGCAAACATTCAGTACTTC. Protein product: CASSPSRQGANIQYF.

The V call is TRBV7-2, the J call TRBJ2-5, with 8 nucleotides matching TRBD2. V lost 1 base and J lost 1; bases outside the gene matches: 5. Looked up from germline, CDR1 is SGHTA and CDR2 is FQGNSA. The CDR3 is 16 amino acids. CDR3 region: CASSLGQAGGQETQYF. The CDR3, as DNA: TGTGCCAGCAGCTTAGGTCAGGCGGGGGGCCAAGAGACCCAGTACTTC.

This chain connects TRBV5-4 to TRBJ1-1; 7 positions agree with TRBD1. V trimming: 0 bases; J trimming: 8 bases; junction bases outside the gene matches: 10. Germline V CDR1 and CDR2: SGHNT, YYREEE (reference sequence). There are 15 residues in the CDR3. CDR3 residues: CASSLDLTGASEAFF. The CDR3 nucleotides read TGTGCCAGCAGCTTGGACCTTACAGGGGCATCGGAAGCTTTCTTT.

The CDR3 loop reads CASNKIRTGTSGGFAYEQYF. Written as DNA, the CDR3 is TGTGCCAGCAATAAGATCCGGACAGGGACTAGCGGGGGGTTTGCCTACGAGCAGTACTTC. The rearrangement links TRBV2 to TRBJ2-7; TRBD2 agrees at 15 bases. Unmatched junction bases numbered 18, after V lost 7 bases and J lost 2 bases. The germline V gene has CDR1 SNHLY and CDR2 FYNNEI. The CDR3 loop spans 20 amino acids.

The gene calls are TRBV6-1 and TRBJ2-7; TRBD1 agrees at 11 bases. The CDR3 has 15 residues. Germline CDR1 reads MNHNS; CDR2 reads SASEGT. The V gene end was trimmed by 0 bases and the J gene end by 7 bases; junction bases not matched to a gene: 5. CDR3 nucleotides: TGTGCCAGCAGTGAAGCCGGACAGGGGGCGGGGGAGCAGTACTTC. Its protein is CASSEAGQGAGEQYF.

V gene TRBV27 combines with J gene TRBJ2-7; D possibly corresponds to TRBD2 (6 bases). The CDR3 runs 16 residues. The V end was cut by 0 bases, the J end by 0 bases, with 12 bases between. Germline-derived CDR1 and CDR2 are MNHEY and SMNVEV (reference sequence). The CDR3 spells CASSLSKLRGSYEQYF. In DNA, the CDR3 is TGTGCCAGCAGTTTATCTAAATTGCGGGGCTCCTACGAGCAGTACTTC.

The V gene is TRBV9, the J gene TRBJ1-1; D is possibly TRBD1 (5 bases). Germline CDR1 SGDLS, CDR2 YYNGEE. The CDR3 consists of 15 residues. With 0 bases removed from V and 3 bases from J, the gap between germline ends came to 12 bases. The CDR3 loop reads CASSVGGRVDTEAFF. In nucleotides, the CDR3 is TGTGCCAGCAGCGTAGGGGGCAGGGTGGACACTGAAGCTTTCTTT. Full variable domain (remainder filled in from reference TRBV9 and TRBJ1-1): DSGVTQTPKHLITATGQRVTLRCSPRSGDLSVYWYQQSLDQGLQFLIQYYNGEERAKGNILERFSAQQFPDLHSELNLSSLELGDSALYFCASSVGGRVDTEAFFGQGTRLTVV.

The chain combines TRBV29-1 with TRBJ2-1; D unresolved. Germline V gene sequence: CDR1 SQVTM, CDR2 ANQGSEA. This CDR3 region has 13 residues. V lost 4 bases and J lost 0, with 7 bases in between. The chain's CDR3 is CSVGQNSYNEQFF. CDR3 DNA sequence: TGCAGCGTTGGACAAAACTCCTACAATGAGCAGTTCTTC.